This T cell receptor (beta chain) was recovered during a study of T cell changes during pregnancy in multiple sclerosis. V lost 1 base to trimming and J lost 0 bases, with 12 bases between them. From germline, CDR1 is MDHEN and CDR2 SYDVKM. CDR3 length: 16 residues. Assay used: immunoSEQ multiplex PCR; TCRdb lists only in-frame clones, some missing. The sample shows around 99,000 clones, over 80% of them seen only once. This chain links TRBV28 with TRBJ1-1; D gene unclear. Source: peripheral blood, taken in the first trimester of pregnancy. This receptor was identified in a female donor with multiple sclerosis, enrolled in a pregnancy study. CDR3 DNA: TGTGCCAGCAGTTTATCAGATTTGGTCATGAACACTGAAGCTTTCTTT. Translating gives CASSLSDLVMNTEAFF.